This entry features one T cell receptor beta chain sequence. Its target is not known. Other DNA sequences in this specimen translate into the identical CDR3. This entry is derived from a study of cytomegalovirus exposure and HLA in healthy donors. Findings of the study overall: Earlier findings revealed that most TCR beta V segments proved productive either about 90% or about 30% of the time.

Primers: 60 Vbeta forward and 13 Jbeta reverse. The method was immunoSEQ multiplex PCR; TCRdb's version includes in-frame clones alone and lacks a portion of them. This sample has 130,000 or so clones, with around 72% found just once. The CDR3 consists of 15 residues. Germline CDR1 reads MNHNY; CDR2 reads SVGAGI (reference sequence). The V segment lost 5 bases and the J segment 0 bases; nucleotides outside the gene matches: 7. The sample comprised PBMCs. The receptor's source is a man aged 18 to 35 in good health and CMV-seropositive. This chain links TRBV6-6 with TRBJ2-7, with 7 bases that match TRBD1. The CDR3 sequence: CASSRGQLSSYEQYF. CDR3 nucleotides: TGTGCCAGCAGTAGGGGACAGCTAAGCTCCTACGAGCAGTACTTC.